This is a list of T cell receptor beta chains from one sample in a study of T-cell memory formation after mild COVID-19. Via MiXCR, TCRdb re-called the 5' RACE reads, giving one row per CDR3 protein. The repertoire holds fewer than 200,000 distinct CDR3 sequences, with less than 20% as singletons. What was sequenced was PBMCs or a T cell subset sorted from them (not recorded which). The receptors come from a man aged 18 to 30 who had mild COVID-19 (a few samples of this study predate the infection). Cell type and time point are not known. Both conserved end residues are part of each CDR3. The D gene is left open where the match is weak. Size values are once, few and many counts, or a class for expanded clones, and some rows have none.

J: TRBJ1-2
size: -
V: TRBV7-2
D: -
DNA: TGTGCCAGCAGTTCCGGGACAAGTGGCTACACCTTC
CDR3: CASSSGTSGYTF

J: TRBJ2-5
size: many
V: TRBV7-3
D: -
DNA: TGTGCCAGCAGTCCGGGACGGACCCAAGAGACCCAGTACTTC
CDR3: CASSPGRTQETQYF

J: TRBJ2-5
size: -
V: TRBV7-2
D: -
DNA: TGTGCCAGCGCGAAGAGGGGGGGACGAGAGACCCAGTACTTC
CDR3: CASAKRGGRETQYF

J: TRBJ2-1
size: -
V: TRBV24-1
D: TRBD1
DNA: TGTGCCACCCGAAATGGTAGGACAGGGGACAATGAGCAGTTCTTC
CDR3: CATRNGRTGDNEQFF

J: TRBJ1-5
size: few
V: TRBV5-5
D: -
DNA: TGTGCCAGCAGCACAAGAGGAGATAGCAATCAGCCCCAGCATTTT
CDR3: CASSTRGDSNQPQHF

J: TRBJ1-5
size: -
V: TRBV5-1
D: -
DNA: TGCGCCAGCAGGGGGGACCCAAATCAGCCCCAGCATTTT
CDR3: CASRGDPNQPQHF

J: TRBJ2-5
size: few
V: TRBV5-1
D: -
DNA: TGCGCCAGCAGCTTGGGGGGACCCCTCCAAGAGACCCAGTACTTC
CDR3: CASSLGGPLQETQYF

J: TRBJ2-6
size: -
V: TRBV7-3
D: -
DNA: TGTGCCAGCAGCTTAAGTGGGGCTGGGGCCAACGTCCTGACTTTC
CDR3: CASSLSGAGANVLTF

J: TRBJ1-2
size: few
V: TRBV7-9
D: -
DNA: TGTGCCAGCAGATGGGGAGGCCGAGCCTACACCTTC
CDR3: CASRWGGRAYTF

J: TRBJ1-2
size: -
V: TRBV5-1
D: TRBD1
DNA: TGCGCCAGCAGCTTTGAGTTTTGGGACAGGCGGAACTATGGCTACACCTTC
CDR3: CASSFEFWDRRNYGYTF

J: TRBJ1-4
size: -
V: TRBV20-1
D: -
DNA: TGCAGTGCTAGTCCAGGCCGTGATGAAAAACTGTTTTTT
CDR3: CSASPGRDEKLFF

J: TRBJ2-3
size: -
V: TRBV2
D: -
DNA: TGTGCCAGCAGTGATAGAGCAGATACGCAGTATTTT
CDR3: CASSDRADTQYF

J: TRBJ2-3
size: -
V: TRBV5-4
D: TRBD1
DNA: TGTGCCAGCAGCTTGGGGACAGGGCACCCCAGCACAGATACGCAGTATTTT
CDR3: CASSLGTGHPSTDTQYF

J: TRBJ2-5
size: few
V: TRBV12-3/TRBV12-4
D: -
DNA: TGTGCCAGCAGCCTAATAGGAGGGGTGGAGACCCAGTACTTC
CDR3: CASSLIGGVETQYF

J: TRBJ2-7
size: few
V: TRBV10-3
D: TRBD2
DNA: TGTGCCATCAGGAACCCCGCAGGGACTAGACGTGCCTACGAGCAGTACTTC
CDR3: CAIRNPAGTRRAYEQYF

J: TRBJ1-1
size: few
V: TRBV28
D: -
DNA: TGTGCCAGCAGTTTGTGGGAGTCAGCAGCTTTCTTT
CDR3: CASSLWESAAFF

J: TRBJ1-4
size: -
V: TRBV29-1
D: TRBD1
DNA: TGCAGCGTCGAAGGGACAGGGACTAATGAAAAACTGTTTTTT
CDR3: CSVEGTGTNEKLFF

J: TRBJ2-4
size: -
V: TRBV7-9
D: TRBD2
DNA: TGTGCCAGCAGCCGAACTAGCGTACGAAACATTCAGTACTTC
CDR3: CASSRTSVRNIQYF

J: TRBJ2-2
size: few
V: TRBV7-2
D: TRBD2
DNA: TGTGCCAGCAGGCTAGCGGGGGGGCAGGGCACCGGGGAGCTGTTTTTT
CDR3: CASRLAGGQGTGELFF

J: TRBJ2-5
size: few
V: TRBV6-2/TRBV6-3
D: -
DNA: TGTGCCAGCAGGACCCGGACAGTACAAGAGACCCAGTACTTC
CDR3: CASRTRTVQETQYF

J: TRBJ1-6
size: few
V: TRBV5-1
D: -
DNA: TGCGCCAGCAGCTTGGGAGTGAGCTCCTATAATTCACCCCTCCACTTT
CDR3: CASSLGVSSYNSPLHF

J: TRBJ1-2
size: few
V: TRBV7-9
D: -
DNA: TGTGCCAGCAGCTTACTTAGCCCGTTCCCTAACTATGGCTACACCTTC
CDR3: CASSLLSPFPNYGYTF

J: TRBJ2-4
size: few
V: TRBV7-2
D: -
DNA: TGTGCCAGCAGCCTCAACAGGGGACTAGCCAAAAACATTCAGTACTTC
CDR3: CASSLNRGLAKNIQYF

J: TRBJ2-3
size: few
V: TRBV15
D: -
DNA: TGTGCCACCCAAGAAACCACAGATACGCAGTATTTT
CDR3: CATQETTDTQYF

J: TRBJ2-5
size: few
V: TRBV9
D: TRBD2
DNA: TGTGCCAGCAGCGTCTCGGGGGGTGACCAAGAGACCCAGTACTTC
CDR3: CASSVSGGDQETQYF

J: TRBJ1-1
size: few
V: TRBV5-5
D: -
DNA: TGTGCCAGCAGCAACCCGGGTCTGAACACTGAAGCTTTCTTT
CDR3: CASSNPGLNTEAFF

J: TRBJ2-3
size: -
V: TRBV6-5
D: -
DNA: TGTGCCAGCAGTTACGCAGATACGCAGTATTTT
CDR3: CASSYADTQYF

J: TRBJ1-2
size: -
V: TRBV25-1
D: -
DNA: TGTGCCAGCAGTGAACAGGCTTACTATGGCTACACCTTC
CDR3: CASSEQAYYGYTF

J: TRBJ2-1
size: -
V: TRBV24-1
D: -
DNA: TGTGCCACCAGTGACCCTGCAGCCCGCAATGAGCAGTTCTTC
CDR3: CATSDPAARNEQFF

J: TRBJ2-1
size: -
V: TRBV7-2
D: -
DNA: TGTGCCAGCAGCCGGGCTAGCAATGAGCAGTTCTTC
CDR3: CASSRASNEQFF

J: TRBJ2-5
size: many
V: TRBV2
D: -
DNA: TGTGCCAGCAAGGGGGGATCGACCCAATTTGAGACCCAGTACTTC
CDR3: CASKGGSTQFETQYF

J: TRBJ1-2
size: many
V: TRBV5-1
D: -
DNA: TGCGCCAGCAGCTCGACACTCATAAGCTACACCTTC
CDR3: CASSSTLISYTF

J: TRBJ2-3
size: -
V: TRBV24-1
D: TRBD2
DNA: TGTGCCACCAGTAGCGGGGCCACAGATACGCAGTATTTT
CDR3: CATSSGATDTQYF

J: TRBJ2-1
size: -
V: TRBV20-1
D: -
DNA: TGCAGTGCCCAGGGGGGCCCTCCCTACAATGAGCAGTTCTTC
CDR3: CSAQGGPPYNEQFF

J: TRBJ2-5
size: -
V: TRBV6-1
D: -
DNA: TGTGCCAGCAGAGACAACGGAGAGACCCAGTACTTC
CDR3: CASRDNGETQYF

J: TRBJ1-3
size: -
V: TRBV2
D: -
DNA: TGTGCCAGCATCAGAGTAAGGCCAAACTCTGGAAACACCATATATTTT
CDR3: CASIRVRPNSGNTIYF

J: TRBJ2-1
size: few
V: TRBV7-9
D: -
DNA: TGTGCCAGCAGCTTATATCCCTTCATGCGGGGGCGGGACAATGAGCAGTTCTTC
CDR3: CASSLYPFMRGRDNEQFF

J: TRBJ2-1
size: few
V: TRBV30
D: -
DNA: TGTGCCTGGAGTTTCTTAAGGGAGGAGCAGTTCTTC
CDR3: CAWSFLREEQFF

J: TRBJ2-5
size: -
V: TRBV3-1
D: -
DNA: TGTGCCAGCAGCCTAACCCCTAGAGACGAGACCCAGTACTTC
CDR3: CASSLTPRDETQYF

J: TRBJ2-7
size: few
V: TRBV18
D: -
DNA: TGTGCCAGCTCACCACCGGCAGGGGCCCACGAGCAGTACTTC
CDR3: CASSPPAGAHEQYF

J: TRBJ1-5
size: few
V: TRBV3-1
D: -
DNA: TGTGCCAGCAGCCAACGGGGGGCACAGCCCCAGCATTTT
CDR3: CASSQRGAQPQHF

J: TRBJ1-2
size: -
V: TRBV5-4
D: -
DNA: TGTGCCTCCCACGTGGGGGGGGAGAACTATGGCTACACCTTC
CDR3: CASHVGGENYGYTF

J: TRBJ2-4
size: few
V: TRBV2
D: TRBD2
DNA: TGTGCCAGGGGGACTAGCGGGGTGTCCAAAAACATTCAGTACTTC
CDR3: CARGTSGVSKNIQYF

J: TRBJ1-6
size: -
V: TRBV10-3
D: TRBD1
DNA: TGTGCCATCAGTGATAGGGGAGGGGGCGCCGACGATTCACCCCTCCACTTT
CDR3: CAISDRGGGADDSPLHF

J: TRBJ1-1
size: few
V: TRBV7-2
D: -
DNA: TGTGCCAGCAGCGAGGTACTGAACACTGAAGCTTTCTTT
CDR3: CASSEVLNTEAFF

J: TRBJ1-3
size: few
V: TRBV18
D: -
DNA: TGTGCCAGCTCACCACAAGGAAACACCATATATTTT
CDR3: CASSPQGNTIYF

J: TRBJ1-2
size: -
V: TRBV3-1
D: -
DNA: TGTGCCAGCAGCCAAGGTATCGGGGGTCGAGGCTACACCTTC
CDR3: CASSQGIGGRGYTF

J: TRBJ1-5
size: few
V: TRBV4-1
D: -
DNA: TGCGCCAGCAGCCAAGATGGACCTCGGGTTCAGCCCCAGCATTTT
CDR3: CASSQDGPRVQPQHF

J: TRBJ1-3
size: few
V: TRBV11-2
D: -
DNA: TGTGCCAGCAGCTTAGATGCCAGAGGCCCCACAAACACCATATATTTT
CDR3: CASSLDARGPTNTIYF

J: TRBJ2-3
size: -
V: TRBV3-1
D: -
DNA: TGTGCCAGCAGCCAGGTACAAACCGGGACTAGCACAGATACGCAGTATTTT
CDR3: CASSQVQTGTSTDTQYF

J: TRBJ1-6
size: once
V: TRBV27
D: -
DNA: TGTGCCAGCAGTTTAGGCCGCGTGGGGAACTCACCCCTCCACTTT
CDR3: CASSLGRVGNSPLHF

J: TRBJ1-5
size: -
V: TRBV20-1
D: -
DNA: TGCAGTGCTAGGGACAGCGCTAATCAGCCCCAGCATTTT
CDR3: CSARDSANQPQHF